This T cell receptor (beta chain) was retrieved from a study of CD8 T cells in Susac syndrome. Study-wide results and caveats: As the study acknowledged, the number of individuals who were part of its TCR sequencing and HLA analysis was relatively small.

CDR1 SGHRS and CDR2 YFSETQ come from the germline V gene. V shed 0 bases and J 0 bases; nucleotides not matched to a gene: 6. The CDR3 extends over 18 amino acids. Negative isolation yielded CD4+ and CD8+ T cells, and FACS enriched TEMRA cells. Random hexamers were used to reverse transcribe an amount of about 0.5 to 1 ug RNA. The authors amplified TCR beta CDR3 across 54 Vbeta and 13 Jbeta using immunoSEQ multiplex PCR. A single record per CDR3 protein comes from TCRdb applying MiXCR to the immunoSEQ multiplex PCR reads. The sample consists of about 85,000 distinct CDR3 sequences, around 94% of them appearing once. Concerning this clonotype itself: The antigen remains unidentified.

The gene calls are TRBV5-1 and TRBJ2-3; the match to TRBD2 covers 11 bases. The specimen sequenced was CD8+ T cells from PBMCs. The sequence derives from a human donor in good health. The CDR3 sequence: CASSLALAGGSSTDTQYF. DNA for the CDR3: TGCGCCAGCAGCTTGGCGCTAGCGGGAGGTTCAAGCACAGATACGCAGTATTTT.